This entry lists 25 T cell receptor beta chains sequenced from one sample in a study of T-cell reconstitution after alpha-beta-depleted transplantation in children. Using unique molecular identifiers, the investigators prepared the TCRbeta library. One entry per CDR3 protein, called by TCRdb with MiXCR from the PCR reads. The table includes 400,000 to 500,000 distinct CDR3 sequences, about a tenth detected once. Specimen: PBMCs from the stem cell graft donor, collected from the stem cell graft. The receptor set was obtained from a human donor who donated a stem cell graft to a child with acute myeloid leukemia.

This clonotype was seen a handful of times. A junction boundary mismatches the germline segment, possibly from a read error. The chain carries TRBV7-7 and TRBJ2-5; D remains unclear. CDR1 is SSHAT, CDR2 FNYEAQ, per germline (reference sequence). This CDR3 is 12 amino acids long. CDR3 sequence: CASSHDQETQYF. The CDR3 DNA reads as TGTGCTAGCAGCCACGACCAAGAGACCCAGTACTTC.

This clonotype has a handful of counts. This chain links TRBV20-1 with TRBJ1-2; D possibly corresponds to TRBD1 (5 bases). The CDR3 contains 18 residues. CDR1 and CDR2 (germline): DFQATT, SNEGSKA (reference sequence). V dropped 5 bases and J dropped 4 bases, with 29 bases sitting between them. In DNA form, the CDR3 reads TGCAGTGCTCAAAAAAGTGGGGCTGGTTTGAATAATTTCTATGGCTACACCTTC. Amino acid sequence: CSAQKSGAGLNNFYGYTF.

This clonotype was seen many times. The chain employs TRBV7-9 and TRBJ2-6; the D is unclear. Germline CDR1 is SEHNR and CDR2 is FQNEAQ (reference sequence). Trimming took 8 bases from V and 2 from J, leaving 7 bases between them. CDR3 size: 13 residues. The CDR3 here is CASRGPGANVLTF. CDR3 DNA sequence: TGTGCCAGCCGTGGGCCTGGGGCCAACGTCCTGACTTTC.

In this sample, this clonotype turned up a few times. The chain combines TRBV11-1 with TRBJ2-7, with D uncertain. In germline, CDR1 is SGHAT, CDR2 FQDESV (reference sequence). The CDR3 has 17 residues. V lost 5 bases and J 0 bases, leaving 20 bases between the germline ends. This CDR3 is CASSITGLTAGSYEQYF. DNA for the CDR3: TGTGCCAGCAGCATAACCGGGCTAACCGCAGGCTCCTACGAGCAGTACTTC.

V and J are TRBV5-1 and TRBJ1-5; unclear D gene. The CDR3 length is 15 residues. Germline CDR1 reads SGHRS; CDR2 reads YFSETQ. The V end lost 4 bases, the J end lost 0 bases, and 11 bases lay between the germline ends. In DNA, the CDR3 is TGCGCCAGCAGCCAGGTCGGGGATAGCAATCAGCCCCAGCATTTT. It encodes CASSQVGDSNQPQHF.

This clonotype appeared a few times. The V gene is TRBV20-1, the J gene TRBJ2-5; D is possibly TRBD2 (7 bases). The CDR3 is 14 amino acids. The germline V and J ends were trimmed by 0 bases and 1 base, with 9 bases remaining between them. Germline CDR1 is DFQATT and CDR2 is SNEGSKA (reference sequence). The chain's CDR3 is CSARDGGAQETQYF. The CDR3, as DNA: TGCAGTGCTAGAGATGGGGGGGCCCAAGAGACCCAGTACTTC.

This clonotype was observed a few times. J is TRBJ1-1 and V is TRBV12-3 or TRBV12-4; tentative D call: TRBD1 (6 bases). The CDR3 length is 16 residues. V gave up 6 bases and J gave up 5 bases, with 22 bases separating them. CDR3 DNA sequence: TGTGCCAGCAGCCCGGGGGCCGGGGCCGGGGGAACTGAAGCTTTCTTT. It is translated as CASSPGAGAGGTEAFF.

V usage is TRBV5-1 and J usage is TRBJ2-2; TRBD1 matches at 7 bases. V lost 2 bases and J lost 5; bases outside the gene matches: 6. The CDR3 covers 15 residues. Germline values: CDR1 SGHRS, CDR2 YFSETQ. The chain's CDR3 is CASSFKGAGTGELFF. The CDR3 DNA sequence: TGCGCCAGCAGCTTCAAGGGGGCCGGGACCGGGGAGCTGTTTTTT.

As for this clonotype: At one boundary the junction diverges from the germline segment, which might be a read error. V usage is TRBV20-1 and J usage is TRBJ2-1, with 9 bases aligning to TRBD2. This CDR3 has 15 residues. CDR1 is DFQATT, CDR2 SNEGSKA, per germline (reference sequence). This CDR3 is CCARDLAGGLGGQFF. Written as DNA, the CDR3 is TGCTGTGCTAGAGATCTGGCGGGAGGGCTGGGGGGGCAGTTCTTC.

The chain recombines TRBV7-9 with TRBJ2-1; 7 bases agree with TRBD2. Germline CDR1 is SEHNR and CDR2 is FQNEAQ (reference sequence). The CDR3 is 16 amino acids. J lost 0 bases, V lost 2 bases, and 4 bases had no gene match. The CDR3 reads CASSLIGGSSYNEQFF. DNA of the CDR3: TGTGCCAGCAGCTTAATTGGCGGGAGCTCCTACAATGAGCAGTTCTTC.

This clonotype was observed a handful of times. The chain is built from TRBV11-2 and TRBJ2-4; 9 bases align to TRBD1. Germline CDR1 reads SGHAT; CDR2 reads FQNNGV. The CDR3 totals 16 residues. The V gene end was trimmed by 4 bases and the J gene end by 0 bases; junction bases not matched to a gene: 4. CDR3 sequence reads: CASSSDRGLAKNIQYF. The CDR3 region has the DNA TGTGCCAGCAGCTCAGACAGGGGGTTAGCCAAAAACATTCAGTACTTC.

The table lists this clonotype with a count of one. The J gene is TRBJ1-2, the V gene TRBV6-1, with D tentatively TRBD1 (6 bases). This CDR3 contains 15 residues. CDR1 is MNHNS and CDR2 is SASEGT in the germline V gene. Trimming left V 8 bases short and J 3 bases short, with 19 bases between. CDR3 in DNA: TGTGCCAGCGGGCCGGGGGGCTCCCTAGACTATGGCTACACCTTC. Protein sequence: CASGPGGSLDYGYTF.

This clonotype occurred a few times. CDR3 in DNA: TGCGCCAGCAGCTTGGGTCAGGTTGCTGGAAACACCATATATTTT. Encoded protein: CASSLGQVAGNTIYF. V gene TRBV5-1 combines with J gene TRBJ1-3; D unclear. CDR1 SGHRS and CDR2 YFSETQ come from the germline V gene. There are 15 residues in the CDR3. Trimming took 0 bases from V and 2 from J, leaving 9 bases between them.

The chain is built from TRBV6-1 and TRBJ1-2; 8 nucleotides agree with TRBD1. The CDR3 has 16 residues. CDR1 and CDR2 from the germline V gene are MNHNS and SASEGT. The V gene end was trimmed by 6 bases and the J gene end by 2 bases; junction bases not matched to a gene: 11. The DNA of the CDR3 is TGTGCCAGCAGACCATCCCAGGGGGCACAGAACTATGGCTACACCTTC. This gives the protein CASRPSQGAQNYGYTF.

V and J are TRBV3-1 and TRBJ2-3; weak D call: TRBD2 (5 bases). V was cut by 6 bases and J by 8 bases, with 15 bases left in between. Germline-derived CDR1 and CDR2 are LGHDT and YNNKEL (reference sequence). This CDR3 comprises 13 residues. The CDR3 DNA reads as TGTGCCAGCAGTTCCATCGAGGGATTTACGCAGTATTTT. Encoded protein: CASSSIEGFTQYF.

The chain links TRBV9 to TRBJ2-3; tentatively, D is TRBD2 (7 bases). The germline V gene encodes CDR1 SGDLS and CDR2 YYNGEE. The length of the CDR3 is 16 residues. V lost 0 bases to trimming and J lost 6 bases, with 17 bases between them. CDR3 protein: CASSVVAGAPQDTQYF. CDR3 bases: TGTGCCAGCAGCGTAGTGGCGGGGGCCCCACAGGATACGCAGTATTTT.

This clonotype came up many times. The rearrangement joins TRBV6-5 to TRBJ2-7; 10 bases line up with TRBD1. In germline, CDR1 is MNHEY, CDR2 SVGAGI. The trim removed 4 bases at V and 4 bases at J, leaving 10 bases unmatched. CDR3 size: 16 residues. This chain's CDR3 is CASSSGTGATPYEQYF. The CDR3 DNA is TGTGCCAGCAGTTCCGGGACAGGGGCGACTCCTTACGAGCAGTACTTC.

This clonotype was seen a few times. V and J are TRBV6-5 and TRBJ2-5; D not resolved. Trimming cost V 2 bases and J 1 base, with 17 bases left between them. The CDR3 runs 17 residues. In germline, CDR1 is MNHEY, CDR2 SVGAGI. DNA for the CDR3: TGTGCCAGCAGTTACCCGGAGACACACTCGGGCCAAGAGACCCAGTACTTC. Translation gives CASSYPETHSGQETQYF.

This clonotype was found a few times. The chain couples TRBV3-1 to TRBJ2-4, with D perhaps being TRBD1 or TRBD2 (5 bases each). The V and J ends lost 0 bases and 0 bases respectively, with 15 bases between them. Germline V gene lookup returns CDR1 LGHDT and CDR2 YNNKEL (reference sequence). The CDR3 is 18 residues long. The CDR3 reads CASSQDFTGAQAKNIQYF. The CDR3 DNA sequence: TGTGCCAGCAGCCAAGACTTTACCGGGGCGCAAGCCAAAAACATTCAGTACTTC.

This clonotype has at least ten counts. The chain links TRBV29-1 to TRBJ2-2, with 7 bases fitting TRBD1. Germline V gives CDR1 SQVTM, CDR2 ANQGSEA. The V gene end was trimmed by 7 bases and the J gene end by 0 bases; junction bases not matched to a gene: 8. This CDR3 is built from 15 residues. The CDR3 sequence is CSAAGTVSNTGELFF. CDR3 nucleotide sequence: TGCAGCGCTGCTGGGACAGTTTCGAACACCGGGGAGCTGTTTTTT.

This clonotype was detected a few times. V gene TRBV20-1 combines with J gene TRBJ2-1, with TRBD2 identical over 13 bases. Germline V gives CDR1 DFQATT, CDR2 SNEGSKA (reference sequence). J was trimmed by 2 bases and V by 1 base; bases with no gene match: 2. This CDR3 has 16 residues. Written as DNA, the CDR3 is TGCAGTGCTAGAGGGACTAGCGGGAGCACCTACAATGAGCAGTTCTTC. It codes for CSARGTSGSTYNEQFF.

This clonotype was recorded many times. The rearrangement links TRBV9 to TRBJ2-3; D uncertain. Germline-derived CDR1 and CDR2 are SGDLS and YYNGEE. V was pared by 0 bases and J by 2 bases, with 7 bases between. The CDR3 extends over 14 amino acids. CDR3 in amino acids: CASSVDSNTDTQYF. DNA for the CDR3: TGTGCCAGCAGCGTAGACAGTAACACAGATACGCAGTATTTT.

This clonotype came up a few times. The chain combines TRBV15 with TRBJ2-3; tentative D call: TRBD1 (6 bases). Germline V gene sequence: CDR1 LNHNV, CDR2 YYDKDF (reference sequence). The CDR3 is made up of 16 amino acids. Trimming cost V 2 bases and J 3 bases, with 15 bases left between them. CDR3 bases: TGTGCCACCAGCAGATCGAACAGGGTGGGGACAGATACGCAGTATTTT. The encoded protein is CATSRSNRVGTDTQYF.

This chain connects TRBV29-1 to TRBJ2-2; D perhaps matches TRBD2 (5 bases). Germline assignment: CDR1 SQVTM and CDR2 ANQGSEA. This CDR3 region has 13 residues. CDR3 sequence (DNA): TGCAGGGACCCCGGGACGAACACCGGGGAGCTGTTTTTT. This gives the protein CRDPGTNTGELFF.

The J gene is TRBJ2-2, the V gene TRBV11-2, with 13 positions matching TRBD2. V gave up 6 bases and J gave up 2 bases; unmatched junction bases: 12. The CDR3 runs 19 residues. Germline V gives CDR1 SGHAT, CDR2 FQNNGV. CDR3 nucleotides: TGTGCCAGCAGACGATCGGGACTAGCGGGACAGAGTAACACCGGGGAGCTGTTTTTT. Protein sequence: CASRRSGLAGQSNTGELFF.